This TCR beta chain was sequenced during a study of regulatory T cells in long-lasting Graves disease. Study-level points and caveats: Preferential use of TRBV28, TRBJ1-2 and TRBJ2-5 was seen in persistent disease.

Libraries of TCR beta came from iRepertoire HTBI primers plus Arm-PCR of CDR3 regions. TCRdb re-called the multiplex PCR reads through MiXCR, storing one row per CDR3 protein. The table includes a few hundred thousand distinct CDR3 sequences, roughly 14% detected once. Comment on this clonotype: Its antigen is as yet unknown. A read error is likely here: a far larger clone is one base away.

The germline V and J ends were trimmed by 3 bases and 10 bases, with 10 bases remaining between them. The CDR3 consists of 12 residues. Time point: newly diagnosed GD, antithyroid drugs for less than 3 months. The TCR library was made from RNA extracted from PBMCs. These same records also appear under a second study, on T cells in Graves' hyperthyroidism and ophthalmopathy. From that second work: Graves' hyperthyroidism without ophthalmopathy progression within 18 months was termed stable.

The TCR comes from a man aged 30-40 years with Graves disease. The V gene is TRBV12-3 or TRBV12-4, the J gene TRBJ2-1, with a possible D match to TRBD2 (5 bases). Here the sequenced sample was peripheral blood mononuclear cells (PBMCs), taken at new diagnosis, from a patient treated with antithyroid drugs. This CDR3 is CASSFGVYEQFF. The CDR3 DNA reads TGTGCCAGCAGTTTCGGGGTATACGAGCAGTTCTTC.